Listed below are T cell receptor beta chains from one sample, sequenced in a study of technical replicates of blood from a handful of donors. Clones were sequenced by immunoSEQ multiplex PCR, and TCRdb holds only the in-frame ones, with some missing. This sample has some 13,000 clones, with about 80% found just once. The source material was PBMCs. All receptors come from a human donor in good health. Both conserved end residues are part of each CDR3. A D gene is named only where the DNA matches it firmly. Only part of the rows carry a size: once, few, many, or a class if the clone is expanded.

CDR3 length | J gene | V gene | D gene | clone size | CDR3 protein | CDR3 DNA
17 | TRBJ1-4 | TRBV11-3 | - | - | CASRQTSRPGVNEKLFF | TGTGCCAGCAGACAAACCAGCCGGCCTGGAGTAAATGAAAAACTGTTTTTT
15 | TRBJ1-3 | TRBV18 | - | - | CASSIDKFSGNTIYF | TGTGCCAGCTCAATAGACAAATTCTCTGGAAACACCATATATTTT
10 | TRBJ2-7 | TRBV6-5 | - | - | CASNYPMQYF | TGTGCCAGCAACTACCCGATGCAGTACTTC
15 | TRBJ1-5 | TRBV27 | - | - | CASRPPGRVDQPQHF | TGTGCCAGCAGACCCCCGGGCAGGGTCGATCAGCCCCAGCATTTT
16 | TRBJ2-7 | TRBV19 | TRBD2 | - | CASSIDYASGSYEQYF | TGTGCCAGTAGTATAGATTATGCTAGCGGGAGCTACGAGCAGTACTTC
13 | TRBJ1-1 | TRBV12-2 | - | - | CASRPQGGTEAFF | TGTGCAAGTCGCCCCCAGGGAGGGACTGAAGCTTTCTTT
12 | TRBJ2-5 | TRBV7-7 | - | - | CASSLAGETQYF | TGTGCCAGCAGCTTAGCCGGGGAGACCCAGTACTTC
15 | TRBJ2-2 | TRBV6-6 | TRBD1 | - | CASRSRQGSTGELFF | TGTGCCAGCAGAAGCCGACAGGGATCGACCGGGGAGCTGTTTTTT
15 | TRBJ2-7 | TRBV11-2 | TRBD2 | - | CASSPGTSGHYEQYF | TGTGCCAGCAGCCCTGGGACTAGCGGCCATTACGAGCAGTACTTC
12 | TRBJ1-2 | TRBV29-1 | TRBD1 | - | CSVAGGNYGYTF | TGCAGCGTTGCAGGGGGTAACTATGGCTACACCTTC
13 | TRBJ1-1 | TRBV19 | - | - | CASSIGGGAEAFF | TGTGCCAGTAGTATAGGGGGAGGGGCTGAAGCTTTCTTT
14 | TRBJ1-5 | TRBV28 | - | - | CASSPLSATGSQHF | TGTGCCAGCAGTCCCCTATCTGCGACAGGATCCCAGCATTTT
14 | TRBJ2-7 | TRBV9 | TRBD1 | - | CASSPPDRGYEQYF | TGTGCCAGCAGCCCCCCGGACAGGGGCTACGAGCAGTACTTC
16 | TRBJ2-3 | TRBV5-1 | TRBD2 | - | CASSAGGPGVTDTQYF | TGCGCCAGCAGCGCGGGGGGACCAGGGGTGACAGATACGCAGTATTTT
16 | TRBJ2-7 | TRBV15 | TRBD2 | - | CATSPTSSGRGGEQYF | TGTGCCACCAGCCCGACAAGTAGCGGGAGAGGTGGCGAGCAGTACTTC
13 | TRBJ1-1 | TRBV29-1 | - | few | CSVVRGGGAEAFF | TGCAGCGTTGTTAGGGGCGGCGGGGCTGAAGCTTTCTTT
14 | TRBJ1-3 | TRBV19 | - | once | CASTPQGSGNTIYF | TGTGCCAGTACCCCACAGGGCTCTGGAAACACCATATATTTT
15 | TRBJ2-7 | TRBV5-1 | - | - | CASSLGQLSSYEQYF | TGCGCCAGCAGCTTGGGACAGTTGAGCTCCTACGAGCAGTACTTC
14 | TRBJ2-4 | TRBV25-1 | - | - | CASSEDSPKNIQYF | TGTGCCAGCAGTGAAGACAGTCCTAAAAACATTCAGTACTTC
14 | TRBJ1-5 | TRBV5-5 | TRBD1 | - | CASSQTGAGQPQHF | TGTGCCAGCAGCCAGACAGGGGCCGGGCAGCCCCAGCATTTT
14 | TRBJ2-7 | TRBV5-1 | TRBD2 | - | CASKLAGGFYEQYF | TGCGCCAGCAAATTAGCGGGAGGCTTCTACGAGCAGTACTTC
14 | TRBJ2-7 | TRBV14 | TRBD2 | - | CASTPSGRAYEQYF | TGTGCCAGCACCCCCAGCGGGAGGGCCTACGAGCAGTACTTC
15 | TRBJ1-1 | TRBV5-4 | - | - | CASSLGAGWLGEAFF | TGTGCCAGCAGCTTAGGGGCAGGGTGGTTGGGTGAAGCTTTCTTT
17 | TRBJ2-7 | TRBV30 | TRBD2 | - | CAWSGALAGGVAYEQYF | TGTGCCTGGAGTGGGGCCCTAGCGGGGGGTGTCGCCTACGAGCAGTACTTC
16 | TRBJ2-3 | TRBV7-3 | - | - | CASSRRGGASTDTQYF | TGTGCCAGCAGCCGTCGAGGAGGAGCTAGCACAGATACGCAGTATTTT
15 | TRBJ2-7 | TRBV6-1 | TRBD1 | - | CASSEGQGVSYEQYF | TGTGCCAGCAGTGAAGGACAGGGGGTTTCCTACGAGCAGTACTTC
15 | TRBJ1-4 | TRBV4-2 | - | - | CASSQAMGLGEKLFF | TGTGCCAGCAGCCAAGCGATGGGACTCGGTGAAAAACTGTTTTTT
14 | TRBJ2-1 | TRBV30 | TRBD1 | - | CAWVQGSFNNEQFF | TGTGCCTGGGTACAGGGGTCCTTTAACAATGAGCAGTTCTTC
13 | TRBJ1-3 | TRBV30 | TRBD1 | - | CAWSGTGGNTIYF | TGTGCCTGGAGTGGGACAGGGGGAAACACCATATATTTT
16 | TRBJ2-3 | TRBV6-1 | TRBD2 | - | CASSDGSSGRADTQYF | TGTGCCAGCAGTGATGGGTCTAGCGGGAGGGCAGATACGCAGTATTTT
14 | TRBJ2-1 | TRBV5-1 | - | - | CASSKRAPSDEQFF | TGCGCCAGCAGCAAGCGGGCCCCCTCCGATGAGCAGTTCTTC
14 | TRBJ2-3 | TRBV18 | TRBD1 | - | CASSPRQGADTQYF | TGTGCCAGCTCACCACGCCAGGGGGCAGATACGCAGTATTTT